Listed below are T cell receptor beta chains from one sample, sequenced in a study of T cells after somatic rescue of genetic block. TCRdb's copy holds only in-frame clones and misses some; the assay was immunoSEQ multiplex PCR. The table has tens of thousands of clones, 85% to 95% seen once; the top ten hold about 2.9%. The sample consisted of peripheral blood mononuclear cells (PBMCs). These receptor sequences come from a man between 35 and 55 years old. Both conserved end residues are part of each CDR3. The D gene is left open where the match is weak. Expanded clones get a size class; other rows say once, few or many, or leave the size out.

TRBV4-2	TRBJ2-1	-	TRBD2	TGTGCCAGCAGCCTAGGACTAGCGGGAGTTACGAATGAGCAGTTCTTC	CASSLGLAGVTNEQFF
TRBV20-1	TRBJ1-5	-	-	TGCAGTGCTTCTCCCCAGCATTTT	CSASPQHF
TRBV27	TRBJ2-1	-	-	TGTGCCAGCAGTTTACTCCATGAGCAGTTCTTC	CASSLLHEQFF
TRBV6-1	TRBJ2-7	-	-	TGTGCCAGCAGTGAAATCAGTAAAGGGGGGACCTACGAGCAGTACTTC	CASSEISKGGTYEQYF
TRBV6-5	TRBJ1-6	-	-	TGTGCCAGCAGTTATACAGCGGCCAATTCACCCCTCCACTTT	CASSYTAANSPLHF
TRBV7-3	TRBJ2-7	once	-	TGTGCCAGCAGCCGCAAGGCCTACGAGCAGTACTTC	CASSRKAYEQYF
TRBV5-1	TRBJ2-3	once	TRBD1	TGCGCCAGCAGGTTCGACAGGGTAGATACGCAGTATTTT	CASRFDRVDTQYF
TRBV11-2	TRBJ2-7	-	-	TGTGCCAGCAGCTTAGGTCTCAGACCCCACGAGCAGTACTTC	CASSLGLRPHEQYF
TRBV19	TRBJ1-1	few	TRBD1	TGTGCCAGTAGTATCGGGACAGGGTTGGTAGCTTTCTTT	CASSIGTGLVAFF
TRBV7-9	TRBJ1-2	-	TRBD1	TGTGCCAGCAGGCTAGGGACAGACTATGGCTACACCTTC	CASRLGTDYGYTF
TRBV2	TRBJ2-5	-	TRBD2	TGTGCCAGCAGTGCGACTAGCCCCCAAGAGACCCAGTACTTC	CASSATSPQETQYF
TRBV7-9	TRBJ1-1	-	-	TGTGCCAGCAGCTTAGGGGTAGGGGTGGGGGTAACTGAAGCTTTCTTT	CASSLGVGVGVTEAFF
TRBV5-1	TRBJ2-3	-	-	TGCGCCAGCAGCTTGGCGGGCCAGACGGCGGATACGCAGTATTTT	CASSLAGQTADTQYF
TRBV7-2	TRBJ2-5	-	TRBD2	TGTGCCAGCAGCCCGGGGGGGGCAGAAGAGACCCAGTACTTC	CASSPGGAEETQYF
TRBV5-4	TRBJ2-5	-	TRBD2	TGTGCCAGCAGCTCGGGACTAGCGTCCGAGACCCAGTACTTC	CASSSGLASETQYF
TRBV25-1	TRBJ1-5	-	-	TGTGCCAGCAGTGCGGGAGGCAATCAGCCCCAGCATTTT	CASSAGGNQPQHF
TRBV4-3	TRBJ2-7	-	-	TGCGCCAGCAGCCTCTGGACGGCCCGCGAGCAGTACTTC	CASSLWTAREQYF
TRBV25-1	TRBJ2-2	-	-	TGTGCCAGCAGTGAACTCAGCGGGCTTAACACCGGGGAGCTGTTTTTT	CASSELSGLNTGELFF
TRBV7-9	TRBJ1-1	-	TRBD1	TGTGCCAGCAGCTTCTCCGGGACAGTATCATCTGAAGCTTTCTTT	CASSFSGTVSSEAFF
TRBV7-8	TRBJ2-7	-	TRBD2	TGTGCCAGCAGCTTAGCCCCCGGGCTAGCGGGAGTGGTAAGCGAGCAGTACTTC	CASSLAPGLAGVVSEQYF
TRBV5-4	TRBJ1-5	-	-	TGTGCCAGCAGCTGGGGGGGGGCCGGACAGCCCCAGCATTTT	CASSWGGAGQPQHF
TRBV27	TRBJ2-7	-	TRBD1	TGTGCCAGCAGTTTTGGACAGGGTTACGAGCAGTACTTC	CASSFGQGYEQYF
TRBV5-1	TRBJ1-1	few	-	TGCGCCAGCAGCTTGGTCGGACAGCGGGCTGAAGCTTTCTTT	CASSLVGQRAEAFF
TRBV21-1	TRBJ2-5	once	-	TGTGCCAGCTTCGCGGGAGAGGGAGAGACCCAGTACTTC	CASFAGEGETQYF
TRBV9	TRBJ2-7	-	TRBD1	TGTGCCAGCAGCGCGGGGACAGGGAACAGGGCGGGCGAGCAGTACTTC	CASSAGTGNRAGEQYF
TRBV7-8	TRBJ2-3	-	-	TGTGCCAGCAGCTTAGGGCAGGGGACGGATACGCAGTATTTT	CASSLGQGTDTQYF
TRBV10-2	TRBJ2-7	-	TRBD1	TGCGCCAGCAGTGAGTCGAACCACAGGGGGTTGAGATACGAGCAGTACTTC	CASSESNHRGLRYEQYF
TRBV4-2	TRBJ2-1	-	TRBD1	TGTGCCAGCAGCCAGGGACAGTCCTCCTACAATGAGCAGTTCTTC	CASSQGQSSYNEQFF
TRBV9	TRBJ1-3	-	TRBD1	TGTGCCAGCAACAGGGGAGGAAACACCATATATTTT	CASNRGGNTIYF
TRBV5-1	TRBJ1-1	once	-	TGCGCCAGCAGCTGGTGGTCGAACACTGAAGCTTTCTTT	CASSWWSNTEAFF
TRBV29-1	TRBJ1-1	once	-	TGCAGCGCCGCGACGACAGGACCCCCCCCTGAAGCTTTCTTT	CSAATTGPPPEAFF
TRBV19	TRBJ2-7	-	-	TGTGCCAGTAGTCCTGACAGCTCCTACGAGCAGTACTTC	CASSPDSSYEQYF
TRBV6-1	TRBJ1-1	-	TRBD1	TGTGCCATCAAGACAGGGGACACTGAAGCTTTCTTT	CAIKTGDTEAFF
TRBV5-6	TRBJ2-3	-	-	TGTGCCAGCAGACAGGCTAGCACAGATACGCAGTATTTT	CASRQASTDTQYF
TRBV30	TRBJ1-5	-	TRBD1	TGTGCCTCGGGACAGGGGTTCGATCAGCCCCAGCATTTT	CASGQGFDQPQHF
TRBV14	TRBJ1-2	-	-	TGTGCCAGCAGCCAACTAATCCAGGGTTCTGGCTACACCTTC	CASSQLIQGSGYTF
TRBV11-3	TRBJ2-6	-	-	TGTGCCAGCAGCGCAGGCTCTGGGGCCAACGTCCTGACTTTC	CASSAGSGANVLTF
TRBV5-4	TRBJ1-6	-	TRBD1	TGTGCCAGCAGCTTACGGGTGTGGACAGGGAGGGCTAACAATTCACCCCTCCACTTT	CASSLRVWTGRANNSPLHF
TRBV4-3	TRBJ2-5	-	TRBD1	TGCGCCAGCAGCAAGGACAGGGAATGGGAGACCCAGTACTTC	CASSKDREWETQYF
TRBV4-1	TRBJ1-3	-	-	TGCGCCAGCAGCCAGACAGGAAGGACTGGAAACACCATATATTTT	CASSQTGRTGNTIYF